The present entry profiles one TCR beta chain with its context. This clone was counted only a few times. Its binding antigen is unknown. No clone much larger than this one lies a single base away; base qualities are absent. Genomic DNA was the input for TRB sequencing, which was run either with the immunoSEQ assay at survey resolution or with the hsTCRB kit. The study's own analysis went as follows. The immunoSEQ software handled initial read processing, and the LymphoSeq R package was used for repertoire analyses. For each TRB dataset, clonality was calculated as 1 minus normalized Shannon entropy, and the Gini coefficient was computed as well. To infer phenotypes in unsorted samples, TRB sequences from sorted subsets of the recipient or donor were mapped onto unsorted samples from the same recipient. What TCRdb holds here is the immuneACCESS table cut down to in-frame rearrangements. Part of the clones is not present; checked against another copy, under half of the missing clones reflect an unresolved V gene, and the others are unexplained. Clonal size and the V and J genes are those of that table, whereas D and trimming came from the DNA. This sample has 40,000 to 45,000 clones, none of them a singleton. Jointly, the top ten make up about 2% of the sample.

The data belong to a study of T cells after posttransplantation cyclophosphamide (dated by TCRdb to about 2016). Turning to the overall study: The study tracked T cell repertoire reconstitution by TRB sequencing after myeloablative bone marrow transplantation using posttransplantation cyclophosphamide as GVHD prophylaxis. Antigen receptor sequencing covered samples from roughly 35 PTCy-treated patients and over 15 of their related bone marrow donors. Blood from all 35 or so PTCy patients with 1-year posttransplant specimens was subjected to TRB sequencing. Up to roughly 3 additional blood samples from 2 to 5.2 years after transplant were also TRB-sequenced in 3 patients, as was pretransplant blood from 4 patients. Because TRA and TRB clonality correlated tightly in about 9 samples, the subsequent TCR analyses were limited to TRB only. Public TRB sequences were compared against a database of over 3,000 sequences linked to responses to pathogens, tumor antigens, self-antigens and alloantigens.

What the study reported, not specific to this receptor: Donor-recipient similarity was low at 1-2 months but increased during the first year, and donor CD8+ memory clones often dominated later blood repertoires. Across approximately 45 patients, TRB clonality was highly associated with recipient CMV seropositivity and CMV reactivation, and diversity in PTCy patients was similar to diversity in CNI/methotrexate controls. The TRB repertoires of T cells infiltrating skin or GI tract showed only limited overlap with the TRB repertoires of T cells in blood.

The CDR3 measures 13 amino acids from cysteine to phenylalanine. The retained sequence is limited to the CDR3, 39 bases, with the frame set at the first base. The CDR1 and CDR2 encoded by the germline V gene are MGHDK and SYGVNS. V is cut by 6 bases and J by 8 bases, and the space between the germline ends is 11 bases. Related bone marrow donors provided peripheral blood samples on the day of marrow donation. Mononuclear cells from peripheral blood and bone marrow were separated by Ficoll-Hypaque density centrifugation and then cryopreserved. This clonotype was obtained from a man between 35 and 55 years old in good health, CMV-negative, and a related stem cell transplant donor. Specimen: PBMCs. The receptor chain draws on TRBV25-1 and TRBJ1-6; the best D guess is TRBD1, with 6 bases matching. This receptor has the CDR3 CASRDYRDSPLHF. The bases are TGTGCCAGCAGAGATTACAGGGATTCACCCCTCCACTTT. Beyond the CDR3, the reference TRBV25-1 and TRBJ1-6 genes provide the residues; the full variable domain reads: EADIYQTPRYLVIGTGKKITLECSQTMGHDKMYWYQQDPGMELHLIHYSYGVNSTEKGDLSSESTVSRIRTEHFPLTLESARPSHTSQYLCASRDYRDSPLHFGNGTRLTVT.